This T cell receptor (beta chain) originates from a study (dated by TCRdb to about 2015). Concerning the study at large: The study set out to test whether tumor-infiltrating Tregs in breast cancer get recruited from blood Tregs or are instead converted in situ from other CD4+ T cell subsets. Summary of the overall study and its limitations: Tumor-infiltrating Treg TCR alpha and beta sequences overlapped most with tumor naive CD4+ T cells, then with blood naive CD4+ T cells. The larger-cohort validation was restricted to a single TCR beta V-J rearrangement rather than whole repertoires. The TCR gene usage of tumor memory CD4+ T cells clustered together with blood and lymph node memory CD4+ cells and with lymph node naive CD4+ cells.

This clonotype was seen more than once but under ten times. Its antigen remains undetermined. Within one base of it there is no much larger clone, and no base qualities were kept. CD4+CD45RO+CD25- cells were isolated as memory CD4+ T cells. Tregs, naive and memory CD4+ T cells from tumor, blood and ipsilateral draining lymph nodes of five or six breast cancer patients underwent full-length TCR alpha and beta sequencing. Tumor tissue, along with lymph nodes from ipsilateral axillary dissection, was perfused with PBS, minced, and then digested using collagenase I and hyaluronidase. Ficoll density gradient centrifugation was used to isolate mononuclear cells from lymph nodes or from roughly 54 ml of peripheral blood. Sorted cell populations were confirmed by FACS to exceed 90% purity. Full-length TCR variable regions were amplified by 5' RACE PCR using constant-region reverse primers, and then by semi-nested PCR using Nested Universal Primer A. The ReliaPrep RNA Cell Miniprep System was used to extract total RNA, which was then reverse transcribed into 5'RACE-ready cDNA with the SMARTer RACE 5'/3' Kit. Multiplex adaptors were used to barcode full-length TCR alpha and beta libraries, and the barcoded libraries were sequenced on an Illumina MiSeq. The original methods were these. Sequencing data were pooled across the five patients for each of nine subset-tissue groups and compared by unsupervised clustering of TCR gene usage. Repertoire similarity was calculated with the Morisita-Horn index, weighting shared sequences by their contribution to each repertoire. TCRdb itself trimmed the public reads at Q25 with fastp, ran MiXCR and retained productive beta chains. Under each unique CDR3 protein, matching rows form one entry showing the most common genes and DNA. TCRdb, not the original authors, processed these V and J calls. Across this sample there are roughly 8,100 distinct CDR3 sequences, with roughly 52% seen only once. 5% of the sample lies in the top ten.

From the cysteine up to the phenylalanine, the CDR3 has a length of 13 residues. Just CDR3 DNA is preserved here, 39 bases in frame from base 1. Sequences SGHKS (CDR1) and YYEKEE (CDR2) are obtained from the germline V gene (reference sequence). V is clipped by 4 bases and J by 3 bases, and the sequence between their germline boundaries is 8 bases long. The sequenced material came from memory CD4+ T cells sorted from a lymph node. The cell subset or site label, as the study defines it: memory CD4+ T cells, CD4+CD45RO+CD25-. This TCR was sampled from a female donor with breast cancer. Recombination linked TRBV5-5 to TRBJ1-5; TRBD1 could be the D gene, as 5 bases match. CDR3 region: CASSRDPNQPQHF. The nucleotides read TGTGCCAGCAGCCGGGACCCCAATCAGCCCCAGCATTTT.